This T cell receptor (beta chain) was documented in a study of neurological immune-mediated disorders. Germline CDR1 LGHNA, CDR2 YSLEER. This CDR3 region has 15 residues. The V end lost 4 bases, the J end lost 5 bases, and 12 bases lay between the germline ends. One entry per CDR3 protein, called by TCRdb with MiXCR from the 5' RACE reads. There are some 48,000 distinct CDR3 sequences in the sample; 10% occur only once, and less than 25% lies in the top ten. The V and J genes are TRBV4-3 and TRBJ1-6; D is uncertain. The sample taken for sequencing was PBMCs. This receptor was obtained from a woman aged 40 to 49 with HTLV-1-associated myelopathy (HAM/TSP). This chain's CDR3 is CASSLTLHDNSPLHF. CDR3 DNA: TGCGCCAGCAGCCTAACACTACATGATAATTCACCCCTCCACTTT.